This entry lists 24 T cell receptor beta chains sequenced from one sample in a study of molecular identifiers for immune sequencing clone quantification. TCRdb ran MiXCR on the PCR reads and lists one entry per CDR3 protein. The sample yields 250,000 to 350,000 distinct CDR3 sequences, over 20% seen once. Sequencing was performed on naive CD8+ T cells from blood, with Jurkat cell RNA spiked in. Subset of the sample: FACS-sorted CD8+CD4-CCR7+CD45RA+ naive T cells. The receptors derive from a human donor in good health. Some libraries in this study had Jurkat cell RNA spiked in.

The rearrangement uses TRBV29-1 and TRBJ2-1, with D hard to call. Per germline, CDR1 SQVTM and CDR2 ANQGSEA. V was pared by 3 bases and J by 10 bases, with 10 bases between. This CDR3 region has 11 residues. CDR3 in amino acids: CSVEILREQFF. The CDR3 coding sequence is TGCAGCGTTGAGATTCTGAGGGAGCAGTTCTTC.

This clonotype appeared many times. The chain has TRBV27 and TRBJ2-1; D possibly corresponds to TRBD1 (6 bases). The CDR3 covers 16 residues. Germline assignment: CDR1 MNHEY and CDR2 SMNVEV (reference sequence). Trimming removed 0 bases from V and 3 bases from J, with 12 bases in between. CDR3 bases: TGTGCCAGCAGTTTATCGGGGCAGGGGAGCTACAATGAGCAGTTCTTC. Translated: CASSLSGQGSYNEQFF.

Concerning this clonotype itself: This may stem from a read error, because a much larger clone lies one nucleotide away. The CDR3 loop is CASSRTGPNGQFF. The CDR3 DNA is TGTGCCAGCAGTAGGACAGGGCCCAATGGGCAGTTCTTC. The chain uses TRBV6-5 and TRBJ2-1; TRBD1 aligns across 8 bases. The germline CDR1 and CDR2 sequences are MNHEY and SVGAGI. The CDR3 runs to 13 residues.

In its sample, this clonotype was seen many times. The CDR3 nucleotides read TGCGCCAGCAGCCAAGCGTTGAGACAGGGGGGAAGGTACGAGCAGTACTTC. It specifies CASSQALRQGGRYEQYF. The chain couples TRBV4-1 to TRBJ2-7; 9 bases are a match to TRBD1. CDR3 length: 17 amino acids. V was clipped by 1 base and J by 4 bases; unmatched bases: 11. Germline lookup yields CDR1 MGHRA and CDR2 YSYEKL.

Only one count was recorded for this clonotype. A read error is possible here, since a much larger clone lies one base away. V and J are TRBV28 and TRBJ2-7; TRBD2 is a possible D gene (6 bases). The CDR3 spans 17 residues. Germline values: CDR1 MDHEN, CDR2 SYDVKM. With 7 bases removed from V and 2 bases from J, the gap between germline ends came to 24 bases. CDR3 in amino acids: CASITTFGRDWAYEQYF. In nucleotides, the CDR3 is TGTGCCAGCATTACAACATTTGGGCGGGACTGGGCCTACGAGCAGTACTTC.

Worth noting for this clonotype: This may stem from a read error, because a much larger clone lies one nucleotide away. The chain recombines TRBV2 with TRBJ1-1; the match to TRBD1 covers 8 bases. This CDR3 contains 16 residues. Per the germline V gene, CDR1 is SNHLY and CDR2 is FYNNEI. CDR3 loop: CASGELGQAMNTEAFF. As DNA, the CDR3 is TGTGCCAGCGGTGAATTGGGACAGGCAATGAACACTGAAGCTTTCTTT.

In this sample, this clonotype turned up many times. The V call is TRBV2, the J call TRBJ1-2, with D possibly being TRBD1 (6 bases). Germline CDR1 is SNHLY and CDR2 is FYNNEI. This CDR3 contains 15 residues. Trimming took off 2 bases at V and 0 bases at J, with 10 bases between the two ends. Here the CDR3 reads CASSEFGQPNYGYTF. DNA for the CDR3: TGTGCCAGCAGTGAATTCGGACAGCCTAACTATGGCTACACCTTC.

As regards this clonotype: This could be a read error, since a much larger clone is one nucleotide away. The CDR3 loop is CAWTDGGGGEAQYF. The CDR3 bases are TGTGCCTGGACCGACGGGGGGGGTGGGGAGGCCCAGTACTTC. The rearrangement uses TRBV30 and TRBJ2-5; 8 positions match TRBD2. The CDR3 runs 14 residues. The germline CDR1 and CDR2 sequences are GTSNPN and SVGIG (reference sequence). With 4 bases clipped from V and 9 bases from J, the junction kept 13 bases outside the gene matches. The full variable domain, in which reference TRBV30 and TRBJ2-5 provide the parts outside the CDR3, is SQTIHQWPATLVQPVGSPLSLECTVEGTSNPNLYWYRQAAGRGLQLLFYSVGIGQISSEVPQNLSASRPQDRQFILSSKKLLLSDSGFYLCAWTDGGGGEAQYFGPGTRLLVL.

The chain couples TRBV4-3 to TRBJ2-3, with 12 bases aligning to TRBD2. Germline V gives CDR1 LGHNA, CDR2 YSLEER. The junction had 7 bases not matched to a gene; V was cut back by 3 bases and J by 3 bases. The CDR3 contains 17 residues. CDR3 amino acids: CASSQYLAGGPTDTQYF. DNA for the CDR3: TGCGCCAGCAGCCAGTACCTAGCGGGGGGGCCGACAGATACGCAGTATTTT.

V is TRBV19 and J is TRBJ1-1; a weak D match, TRBD1 (6 bases). V was clipped by 7 bases and J by 4 bases, with 13 bases between them. The CDR3 extends over 13 amino acids. Germline-derived CDR1 and CDR2 are LNHDA and SQIVND (reference sequence). The CDR3 bases are TGTGCCAGTATCCTAATAGGGGGCACTGAAGCTTTCTTT. This encodes CASILIGGTEAFF.

This clonotype was observed once. This may be a read error: a much more frequent sequence differs by one nucleotide. The rearrangement joins TRBV6-5 to TRBJ2-7; D may be TRBD1 (6 bases). The CDR3 totals 14 residues. Germline V gene data show CDR1 as MNHEY and CDR2 as SVGAGI. The V and J ends lost 2 bases and 9 bases respectively, with 17 bases between them. This chain's CDR3 is CASSYHTGLDGQYF. Written as DNA, the CDR3 is TGTGCCAGCAGTTACCACACAGGGTTGGACGGGCAGTACTTC.

This clonotype was seen more than once but under ten times. The chain employs TRBV27 and TRBJ2-3; 12 bases align to TRBD2. Germline V CDR1 and CDR2: MNHEY, SMNVEV (reference sequence). This CDR3 is 15 amino acids long. Trimming took 4 bases from V and 4 from J; bases not matched to a gene: 3. CDR3 in amino acids: CASSSRTSGADTQYF. The DNA for the CDR3 is TGTGCCAGCAGTTCGAGGACTAGCGGGGCAGATACGCAGTATTTT.

This clonotype was seen repeatedly, ten times or more. The gene calls are TRBV30 and TRBJ2-6, with 7 bases lining up with TRBD1. Germline assignment: CDR1 GTSNPN and CDR2 SVGIG (reference sequence). The CDR3 runs to 16 residues. Losses at the gene ends were 0 bases for V and 1 base for J; bases not matched to a gene: 3. The CDR3 region is CAWSVIRGSGANVLTF. The CDR3 DNA sequence: TGTGCCTGGAGTGTAATCAGGGGGTCTGGGGCCAACGTCCTGACTTTC. Combining the CDR3 with reference TRBV30 and TRBJ2-6 gives the whole variable domain SQTIHQWPATLVQPVGSPLSLECTVEGTSNPNLYWYRQAAGRGLQLLFYSVGIGQISSEVPQNLSASRPQDRQFILSSKKLLLSDSGFYLCAWSVIRGSGANVLTFGAGSRLTVL.

The V call is TRBV3-1, the J call TRBJ1-1; D ambiguous. CDR3 length equals 15 residues. Trimming took off 0 bases at V and 7 bases at J, with 15 bases between the two ends. Germline values: CDR1 LGHDT, CDR2 YNNKEL (reference sequence). The CDR3 sequence is CASSQDIFNGLEAFF. The CDR3 nucleotides read TGTGCCAGCAGCCAAGATATCTTCAACGGGCTTGAAGCTTTCTTT.

This clonotype was observed at least ten times. The chain couples TRBV20-1 to TRBJ2-7; D is uncertain. CDR3 length equals 16 residues. Germline-derived CDR1 and CDR2 are DFQATT and SNEGSKA (reference sequence). V was shortened by 0 bases and J by 0 bases, with 15 bases between the two germline ends. In DNA form, the CDR3 reads TGCAGTGCTAGAGATCAATCGGGCGTTTTCTCCTACGAGCAGTACTTC. It is translated as CSARDQSGVFSYEQYF.

There are many counts of this clonotype. This chain uses TRBV12-5 with TRBJ2-3, with D possibly TRBD1 on 6 matching bases. CDR3 length equals 15 residues. Deletions cut 7 bases from V and 0 bases from J, with 14 bases between. Germline CDR1 LGHNT, CDR2 FRNRAP. In DNA form, the CDR3 reads TGTGCTAGTGCCAAGGGGGAGACTAGCACAGATACGCAGTATTTT. Its translation is CASAKGETSTDTQYF.

This clonotype showed up just a few times. The chain couples TRBV7-9 to TRBJ1-4; tentative D call: TRBD1 (6 bases). The CDR3 runs to 11 residues. Germline V gene sequence: CDR1 SEHNR, CDR2 FQNEAQ (reference sequence). The V end lost 5 bases, the J end lost 13 bases, and 11 bases lay between the germline ends. The CDR3 DNA reads as TGTGCCAGCAGCCTCGGACAGTTACTGTTTTTT. The encoded protein is CASSLGQLLFF.

This clonotype has only a few counts. The rearrangement joins TRBV4-3 to TRBJ2-7; 10 bases line up with TRBD2. Looked up from germline, CDR1 is LGHNA and CDR2 is YSLEER. The J segment lost 2 bases and the V segment lost 4 bases, leaving 5 bases of the junction unmatched. This CDR3 has 15 amino acids. The CDR3 DNA follows: TGCGCCAGCAGCCCTGGGACTAGCGACCCCTACGAGCAGTACTTC. Protein: CASSPGTSDPYEQYF.

This clonotype was counted at least ten times. J is TRBJ1-4 and V is TRBV13; D call uncertain. The CDR3 loop spans 12 amino acids. Germline CDR1 PRHDT, CDR2 FYEKMQ (reference sequence). The V gene lost 0 bases and the J gene lost 8 bases, with 4 bases spanning the gap. The CDR3 is CASSLGVEKLFF. CDR3 sequence (DNA): TGTGCCAGCAGCTTAGGTGTGGAAAAACTGTTTTTT. Full variable domain (remainder filled in from reference TRBV13 and TRBJ1-4): AAGVIQSPRHLIKEKRETATLKCYPIPRHDTVYWYQQGPGQDPQFLISFYEKMQSDKGSIPDRFSAQQFSDYHSELNMSSLELGDSALYFCASSLGVEKLFFGSGTQLSVL.

Points on this clonotype: A single base separates this from a much larger clone, so it may be a read error. V usage is TRBV30 and J usage is TRBJ2-5; D gene ambiguous. Germline lookup yields CDR1 GTSNPN and CDR2 SVGIG (reference sequence). Trimming removed 1 base at V and 6 bases at J, with 6 bases between. The CDR3 runs to 11 residues. DNA of the CDR3: TGTGCCTGGAGTGATATGAAGACCCAGTACTTC. Its translation: CAWSDMKTQYF.

This clonotype occurred many times. The rearrangement links TRBV7-9 to TRBJ1-5, with D maybe TRBD1 (5 bases). The CDR3 loop spans 14 amino acids. Germline V gene lookup returns CDR1 SEHNR and CDR2 FQNEAQ (reference sequence). Trimming took 5 bases from V and 5 from J, leaving 13 bases between them. The CDR3 sequence is CASSPGMGDQPQHF. The CDR3 nucleotides read TGTGCCAGCAGCCCCGGCATGGGGGATCAGCCCCAGCATTTT.

This clonotype was recorded many times. The chain joins TRBV7-6 to TRBJ1-3, with D possibly being TRBD1 (6 bases). The CDR3 is made up of 15 amino acids. Germline V gene lookup returns CDR1 SGHVS and CDR2 FNYEAQ. Trimming took off 1 base at V and 2 bases at J, with 9 bases between the two ends. The DNA of the CDR3 is TGTGCCAGCAGCTTAGGAGCAGGGGCTGGAAACACCATATATTTT. Protein: CASSLGAGAGNTIYF.

The table lists this clonotype with many counts. The rearrangement joins TRBV5-6 to TRBJ2-7, with D tentatively TRBD1 or TRBD2 (5 bases each). This CDR3 spans 14 amino acids. V lost 5 bases, J lost 2 bases, and 14 bases lay in between. Germline CDR1 is SGHDT and CDR2 is YYEEEE. CDR3 nucleotide sequence: TGTGCCAGCAGAGCTCTGGGACCAACCTACGAGCAGTACTTC. As protein: CASRALGPTYEQYF.

This clonotype was counted ten times or more. The CDR3 sequence is CSVEWWGGTEAFF. The CDR3 nucleotides read TGCAGCGTTGAATGGTGGGGAGGCACTGAAGCTTTCTTT. This sequence joins TRBV29-1 and TRBJ1-1; D gene uncertain. The germline CDR1 and CDR2 sequences are SQVTM and ANQGSEA. Trimming removed 2 bases from V and 4 bases from J, with 11 bases in between. The CDR3 length is 13 residues.